This entry describes one T cell receptor beta chain. The specificity of this receptor is unknown. No per-base quality is available; no much larger clone lies one base away. Receptor libraries were prepared by PCR. The run used an Illumina HiSeq 2500. To normalize quantification of the TCRbeta repertoire, the TCR libraries were built with molecular barcoding that relied on unique molecular identifiers. Using fastp at Q25 and MiXCR, TCRdb reprocessed the public reads and kept productive beta chains. Each entry is one CDR3 protein sequence, shown with its most common DNA and genes. Recorded for this sample are 530,000 or so distinct CDR3 sequences; around 27% of them occurred a single time. The ten largest clones take up approximately 39% of the sample. Reading the label with the study, this specimen's treatment or condition is: allogeneic hematopoietic cell transplantation with graft depleted of TCRalphabeta T cells and CD19 B cells. The transplant recipients were children given TCRalphabeta/CD19-depleted allogeneic hematopoietic cell grafts.

Compared with germline, V lacks 2 bases and J lacks 3 bases; bases without a gene match: 7. The CDR3, from cysteine to phenylalanine, totals 16 residues. Kept here is only the CDR3 DNA, which spans 48 bases and is read in frame from base 1. Taken from the germline V gene, the CDR1 and CDR2 loops are SNHLY and FYNNEI. This record comes from a study of T-cell reconstitution after alpha-beta-depleted transplantation in children (dated by TCRdb to the mid-2010s). Context from the whole study: T-cell immune reconstitution after TCRalphabeta/CD19-depleted allogeneic hematopoietic cell transplantation in children was quantitatively tracked in the study by means of TCR repertoire profiling. General study outcomes and caveats: In some patients, the high TCRbeta diversity seen at day 60 was put down to recipient T cells and intrathymic progenitors that had survived conditioning. The apparently early alphabetaT-cell count recovery about two months after transplant was reportedly dependent on only several hundred rapidly expanded clones derived from non-depleted graft cells. Over subsequent months, a decline in hyperexpanded clone frequencies was noted, and after one year, T-cell counts and TCRbeta diversity were mostly ascribed to newly produced T cells.

Recombination connected TRBV2 to TRBJ2-1; the junction holds 7 bases that match TRBD2. The TCR originated in a boy younger than two with Wiskott-Aldrich syndrome, due to receive a stem cell transplant. This specimen consisted of PBMCs, obtained before TCRalphabeta/CD19-depleted stem cell transplant. The CDR3 protein: CASSEWRAGDYNEQFF. Read as DNA, the sequence is TGTGCCAGCAGTGAATGGCGTGCGGGAGACTACAATGAGCAGTTCTTC.